This TCR beta chain was sequenced in a study of shared clonotypes between healthy human individuals. Study-wide background: The donor group consisted of two women and a few men, aged 18 to 49. CD4 naive and memory got three plates each, CD8 naive two, CD8 memory one.

Terminally differentiated effector memory CD45RA+ cells were excluded from the naive CD8 cells, which were CD45RO-negative and positively selected for CCR7. Germline assignment: CDR1 SNHLY and CDR2 FYNNEI. The CDR3 spans 11 residues. Trimming removed 6 bases from V and 7 bases from J, with 9 bases in between. Clones were read by immunoSEQ multiplex PCR, and TCRdb kept only the in-frame ones, dropping some. The sample records about 750,000 clones, 80% to 95% being singletons. The TCR was taken from a man younger than 40 in good health. Sequenced sample: naive CD8+ T cells sorted from blood. The chain links TRBV2 to TRBJ1-1; D gene uncertain. The CDR3 is CASSSGDEAFF. CDR3 coding DNA: TGTGCCAGCAGCTCTGGGGATGAAGCTTTCTTT.